The T cell receptor beta chain under discussion was sequenced for a study of T-cell memory formation after mild COVID-19. On the study more broadly: There were largely donor-specific TCR clusters. Study conclusions and caveats: Among clones peaking at day 37 in the second wave, SARS-CoV-2 specificity remained unconfirmed. The pre-infection memory compartment contained some responding clones, suggesting cross-reactive memory joined.

TCRdb called the 5' RACE reads again in MiXCR, with one record for every CDR3 protein. The sample lists about half a million distinct CDR3 sequences, about 18% occurring once. CDR3 length: 15 residues. CDR1 and CDR2 (germline): MNHEY, SVGEGT. Trimming left V 5 bases short and J 2 bases short, with 14 bases between. This clonotype was seen more than once but under ten times. The antigen remains undetermined. J is TRBJ2-3 and V is TRBV6-2 or TRBV6-3; the D gene is possibly TRBD2 (6 bases). The sequence came from an adult woman who had mild COVID-19 (a few samples of this study predate the infection). Cell type and time point are not known. Sequenced sample: PBMCs or a T cell subset sorted from them (not recorded which). CDR3 amino acids: CASSPPAGTTDTQYF. Written as DNA, the CDR3 is TGTGCCAGCAGTCCCCCGGCGGGGACCACAGATACGCAGTATTTT.